A selection of T cell receptor beta chains follows, all from one sample in a study of control samples from healthy donors and cancer patients. This table comes from immunoSEQ multiplex PCR, and its TCRdb copy is limited to in-frame clones, with some not included. The profile shows fewer than 500,000 clones, around 90% of them singletons. Specimen: PBMCs. These receptors all come from a man in his forties with head and neck cancer. CDR3s include the opening cysteine and the closing phenylalanine or tryptophan. The D gene is left open where the match is weak. Rows may omit the clone size; those that give it use once, few, many or a size class.

TRBV6-5	NA	14	few	TRBJ1-6	CASSSGQNNSPLHF	TGTGCCAGCAGCTCGGGACAAAATAATTCACCCCTCCACTTT
TRBV5-6	NA	13	few	TRBJ2-3	CASSDTPHDTQYF	TGTGCCAGCAGCGATACGCCGCACGATACGCAGTATTTT
TRBV9	NA	17	NA	TRBJ1-1	CASSVGALGRVNTEAFF	TGTGCCAGCAGCGTAGGAGCTCTTGGCAGGGTGAACACTGAAGCTTTCTTT
TRBV27	NA	12	many	TRBJ2-7	CASSSRGYEQYF	TGTGCCAGCAGCTCCAGGGGATACGAGCAGTACTTC
TRBV28	TRBD2	14	once	TRBJ2-3	CASSLAGGQDTQYF	TGTGCCAGCAGTTTAGCGGGAGGGCAAGATACGCAGTATTTT
TRBV27	NA	14	NA	TRBJ2-1	CASSWGDRYNEQFF	TGTGCCAGCAGTTGGGGGGACAGATACAATGAGCAGTTCTTC
TRBV5-1	NA	15	once	TRBJ1-5	CASSREGNVFEPQHF	TGCGCCAGCAGTCGGGAAGGTAATGTCTTTGAGCCCCAGCATTTT
TRBV7-8	TRBD2	18	NA	TRBJ2-2	CASSFWRLAVSNTGELFF	TGTGCCAGCAGCTTTTGGAGACTAGCTGTATCGAACACCGGGGAGCTGTTTTTT
TRBV30	NA	11	NA	TRBJ2-1	CAWSVGGEQFF	TGTGCCTGGAGTGTAGGCGGTGAGCAGTTCTTC
TRBV5-1	NA	13	once	TRBJ1-1	CASSLEPAPEAFF	TGCGCCAGCAGCTTGGAACCGGCTCCAGAAGCTTTCTTT
TRBV5-1	NA	16	NA	TRBJ1-4	CASSRRGQATNEKLFF	TGCGCCAGCAGCCGCAGAGGACAAGCAACTAATGAAAAACTGTTTTTT
TRBV6-5	NA	14	NA	TRBJ2-4	CASSGSVAKNIQYF	TGTGCCAGCTCAGGGTCTGTAGCCAAAAACATTCAGTACTTC
TRBV19	TRBD1	13	NA	TRBJ1-1	CASSGTGDTEAFF	TGTGCCAGTAGTGGGACAGGGGACACTGAAGCTTTCTTT
TRBV5-1	TRBD2	15	NA	TRBJ2-5	CASSKGLAGAETQYF	TGCGCCAGCAGCAAGGGACTAGCGGGAGCGGAGACCCAGTACTTC
TRBV7-6	NA	16	NA	TRBJ2-7	CASSPTSGTVPYEQYF	TGTGCCAGCAGCCCAACGAGCGGGACAGTTCCATACGAGCAGTACTTC
TRBV28	NA	12	NA	TRBJ1-2	CASIVGWYGYTF	TGTGCCAGCATAGTGGGGTGGTATGGCTACACCTTC
TRBV28	TRBD1	15	NA	TRBJ2-7	CASSRGQGASYEQYF	TGTGCCAGCAGTCGGGGACAGGGGGCGTCCTACGAGCAGTACTTC
TRBV28	TRBD1	14	NA	TRBJ1-2	CASRGQSGNYGYTF	TGTGCCAGCAGGGGACAGTCGGGCAACTATGGCTACACCTTC
TRBV20-1	NA	11	NA	TRBJ1-2	CSARDGYGYTF	TGCAGTGCTAGAGACGGATATGGCTACACCTTC
TRBV12-3/TRBV12-4	NA	12	NA	TRBJ1-1	CASSLLADEAFF	TGTGCCAGCAGCTTACTGGCAGATGAAGCTTTCTTT
TRBV7-2	TRBD1	15	NA	TRBJ2-2	CASSPTGIWAGELFF	TGTGCCAGCAGCCCGACAGGGATATGGGCCGGGGAGCTGTTTTTT
TRBV10-2	NA	13	NA	TRBJ2-5	CASSDRRGRTQYF	TGCGCCAGCAGTGACAGGAGGGGTCGGACCCAGTACTTC
TRBV5-8	NA	13	once	TRBJ1-1	CASSPDSPTEAFF	TGTGCCAGCAGCCCGGATAGCCCCACTGAAGCTTTCTTT
TRBV27	NA	15	NA	TRBJ2-5	CASSLSPRGQETQYF	TGTGCCAGCAGTTTATCGCCCAGGGGCCAAGAGACCCAGTACTTC
TRBV15	TRBD1	20	NA	TRBJ2-3	CATSRDYTGGRAFGTDTQYF	TGTGCCACCAGCAGAGACTATACAGGGGGCAGGGCATTTGGCACAGATACGCAGTATTTT
TRBV15	NA	13	few	TRBJ2-7	CATSPGDGVEQYF	TGTGCCACCAGCCCGGGGGACGGGGTCGAGCAGTACTTC
TRBV6-6	NA	11	NA	TRBJ1-1	CASSPSDEAFF	TGTGCCAGCAGTCCCTCGGATGAAGCTTTCTTT
TRBV11-2	NA	16	NA	TRBJ2-5	CASSLGTGVMVETQYF	TGTGCCAGCAGCTTAGGAACGGGGGTAATGGTGGAGACCCAGTACTTC
TRBV6-5	NA	16	NA	TRBJ1-2	CASSYSKPGSGGGYTF	TGTGCCAGCAGTTACTCGAAACCGGGAAGCGGCGGGGGCTACACCTTC
TRBV15	NA	15	NA	TRBJ1-1	CATSRDGRTNTEAFF	TGTGCCACCAGCAGAGATGGACGGACAAACACTGAAGCTTTCTTT
TRBV7-2	NA	14	NA	TRBJ1-2	CASSPRIWGSGYTF	TGTGCCAGCAGCCCTCGGATATGGGGGTCTGGCTACACCTTC
TRBV5-1	TRBD1	16	NA	TRBJ1-1	CASSLGDRGLNTEAFF	TGCGCCAGCAGCTTGGGCGACAGGGGCTTGAACACTGAAGCTTTCTTT
TRBV27	TRBD1	15	NA	TRBJ1-1	CASSQTTTGGSEAFF	TGTGCCAGCAGTCAAACTACAACAGGGGGCTCTGAAGCTTTCTTT
TRBV30	TRBD1	14	NA	TRBJ2-1	CAWSRGQGYNEQFF	TGTGCCTGGAGTCGGGGACAGGGATACAATGAGCAGTTCTTC
TRBV12-3/TRBV12-4	NA	12	NA	TRBJ2-1	CASSLWENEQFF	TGTGCCAGCAGTTTATGGGAGAATGAGCAGTTCTTC
TRBV6-5	NA	12	few	TRBJ2-3	CASSSDTDTQYF	TGTGCCAGCAGTTCAGACACAGATACGCAGTATTTT
TRBV15	NA	13	NA	TRBJ2-7	CATSMGASYEQYF	TGTGCCACCAGCATGGGCGCGTCCTACGAGCAGTACTTC
TRBV27	NA	14	NA	TRBJ1-4	CASSIAVNNEKLFF	TGTGCCAGCAGCATAGCGGTAAATAATGAAAAACTGTTTTTT
TRBV4-1	TRBD2	16	once	TRBJ2-5	CASSQALAGGGETQYF	TGCGCCAGCAGCCAAGCTTTAGCGGGAGGAGGAGAGACCCAGTACTTC
TRBV29-1	NA	12	NA	TRBJ1-1	CSVERWNTEAFF	TGCAGCGTTGAACGGTGGAACACTGAAGCTTTCTTT
TRBV7-9	TRBD1	14	NA	TRBJ1-2	CASSLQGQGYGYTF	TGTGCCAGCAGCTTGCAGGGACAGGGCTATGGCTACACCTTC
TRBV5-4	TRBD1	19	NA	TRBJ2-7	CASSFDGPQRGDRAYEQYF	TGTGCCAGCAGCTTCGACGGTCCTCAGAGGGGGGACAGGGCCTACGAGCAGTACTTC
TRBV7-9	TRBD1	14	NA	TRBJ1-1	CASSIGQGILEAFF	TGTGCCAGCAGCATCGGACAGGGAATTTTGGAAGCTTTCTTT
TRBV6-5	NA	15	NA	TRBJ1-1	CASSFQGRSGTEAFF	TGTGCCAGCAGCTTCCAAGGGAGATCGGGCACTGAAGCTTTCTTT
TRBV18	NA	13	NA	TRBJ2-2	CASSPPRDGELFF	TGTGCCAGCTCACCACCGCGGGACGGGGAGCTGTTTTTT
TRBV11-1	TRBD1	13	NA	TRBJ1-2	CASSLGQFYGYTF	TGTGCCAGCAGCTTGGGACAGTTTTATGGCTACACCTTC
TRBV7-2	NA	13	NA	TRBJ2-7	CASTQDSFYEQYF	TGTGCCAGCACCCAGGACAGCTTTTACGAGCAGTACTTC
TRBV27	TRBD1	15	NA	TRBJ2-2	CASSWGQRYTGELFF	TGTGCCAGCAGTTGGGGACAGCGGTACACCGGGGAGCTGTTTTTT
TRBV19	NA	15	NA	TRBJ2-7	CASSIWKGSLYEQYF	TGTGCCAGTAGTATATGGAAGGGTTCCCTCTACGAGCAGTACTTC